What follows is one T cell receptor (beta chain) and its context. It has no known antigen specificity. There are no base qualities to consult, and no much larger clone falls within one base. Systemically healthy Caucasian individuals from Russia, some 36 in total and aged roughly 6 to 100 years, were included as donors. Each donor gave ten milliliters of peripheral blood, collected into EDTA-treated Vacutainer tubes. Ficoll-Paque density-gradient centrifugation was used to isolate PBMCs, with at least 6.5 million per sample. Total RNA was extracted from PBMCs with Trizol reagent, with at least 6 micrograms obtained per sample. For every donor, an aliquot of PBMCs went through flow cytometry to measure the percentages of naive CD45RAhigh/CD27high T cells. This entry belongs to a study of blood T cells in healthy people across ages (dated by TCRdb to the mid-2010s). Turning to the overall study: In model experiments, roughly one uniquely barcoded TCR beta cDNA molecule per two T cells was captured by template switching. The study measured age-related changes in TCR beta repertoire diversity using deep sequencing normalized with unique cDNA molecular identifiers. Four age groups were formed from the donors: young (average 16 years), middle-aged (around 39), aged (more than 55) and long-lived (less than 85). To avoid experimental bias, donors of different ages were spread randomly across the sequencing lanes. The study analyzed two additional independent replicas of 1 million unique cDNA reads from the same blood draw for two donors, one aged 18 to 30 and one aged 80 or older.

Library preparation was by 5' RACE. These reads were obtained on an Illumina HiSeq 2500. A second PCR of roughly 6 to 11 cycles was performed with a sample-barcoded 5' primer and a J-beta primer mix. A unique molecular identifier was introduced onto each TCR beta cDNA molecule by a template-switch 5' adaptor carrying 12 random nucleotides. Each sample yielded at least 3 million CDR3-containing paired-end reads. All of the RNA was converted into first-strand cDNA using the Mint cDNA synthesis kit, with a TRBC-specific oligonucleotide serving as the primer. Following uracil-DNA glycosylase treatment, all cDNA underwent a first 18-cycle PCR with the universal primers M1SS and BC2_uni_R. As for the authors' bioinformatics: Normalization of each sample was performed by random selection of 1 million high-quality reads, each carrying a distinct molecular identifier. Instead of being binned into consensus sequences, reads with shared molecular identifiers were discarded. CDR3 identification, clonotype clustering and error correction used MiTCR with a Q25 quality threshold and the strictest error-elimination algorithm. A nonparametric unseen species model using Euler transformation provided a lower-bound estimate of total TCR beta diversity. TCRdb's own reprocessing of the public reads used fastp at Q25 and MiXCR and kept productive beta chains. Rows merge per CDR3 protein into single entries with the most common DNA and genes. TCRdb's processing, not the authors' own work, is the source of the V and J calls. The sample records about 970,000 distinct CDR3 sequences, 51% of which are singletons. The ten largest clonotypes hold around a fifth of the sample.

Overall study results and their limits: As age increased, observed TCR beta diversity per million T cells dropped in a roughly linear way, and a significant reduction was already evident by age around 41. Estimates of total diversity based on one million sequenced T cells were considered lower bounds and underestimates. Because profiling used bulk unsorted PBMCs, naive and antigen-experienced compartments could not be compared conclusively. A strong correlation was found between observed TCR beta diversity and the percentage of naive T cells measured by flow cytometry. Compared with the aged group, the long-lived group had more naive CD4+ T cells, fewer expanded clones and increased TCR diversity, suggesting age selection. Donor CMV infection status was unknown, potentially confounding age-related changes in expanded clonotypes.

This clonotype was sampled from a woman aged 55-75 years in good health. The sequencing sample was made of blood.

This receptor has the CDR3 CASNDRTYRGRYNSPLHF. The nucleotide sequence is TGTGCCAGCAATGACCGAACCTACAGGGGCCGGTATAATTCACCCCTCCACTTT. This chain is built from TRBV6-1 and TRBJ1-6, and 7 junction bases match TRBD1. The germline V gene sets CDR1 to MNHNS and CDR2 to SASEGT. Trimming takes 7 bases off V and 4 bases off J; junction bases not matched to a gene: 16. The CDR3 starts with the cysteine, ends with the phenylalanine, and has 18 residues. CDR3 DNA is the only sequence kept; it has 54 bases, read in frame from the first base.